Presented here are 20 T cell receptor beta chains from one specimen sequenced in a study of Ad26.COV2.S vaccination and SARS-CoV-2 variants. TCRdb's table, derived via immunoSEQ multiplex PCR, lists solely in-frame clones and lacks some. The sample shows 350,000 to 450,000 clones, about 91% of them seen only once. Indicated treatment: some 20 received Ad26.COV2.S at low or high dose, single or two shots; 5 received placebo; per-sample allocation not given. Day 63 after the first injection of vaccine or placebo was the sampling time. Sequenced material: peripheral blood, taken in a trial of Ad26.COV2.S vaccine versus placebo. These receptors were obtained from a person between 18 and 60 years old who received the Ad26.COV2.S COVID-19 vaccine or a placebo.

V gene TRBV9 combines with J gene TRBJ2-2; no reliable D call. V lost 0 bases, J lost 4 bases, and 4 bases lay in between. The CDR3 has 13 amino acids. The germline V gene encodes CDR1 SGDLS and CDR2 YYNGEE. This CDR3 is CASSVDPTGELFF. The CDR3 nucleotides are TGTGCCAGCAGCGTAGATCCCACCGGGGAGCTGTTTTTT.

This chain uses TRBV5-5 with TRBJ1-4, with D perhaps matching TRBD1 (6 bases). Trimming left V 1 base short and J 5 bases short, with 12 bases between. This CDR3 has 15 residues. Germline CDR1 is SGHKS and CDR2 is YYEKEE (reference sequence). The CDR3 coding sequence is TGTGCCAGCAGCTTGCCGACAGGTATCAATGAAAAACTGTTTTTT. Translated, it gives CASSLPTGINEKLFF.

The V call is TRBV5-1, the J call TRBJ1-6; D ambiguous. V was shortened by 0 bases and J by 7 bases, with 11 bases between the two germline ends. Germline assignment: CDR1 SGHRS and CDR2 YFSETQ. This CDR3 is 15 amino acids long. In DNA form, the CDR3 reads TGCGCCAGCAGCTTGGAATCACAGAGAAATTCACCCCTCCACTTT. Residues: CASSLESQRNSPLHF.

This chain links TRBV10-3 with TRBJ1-4; 7 bases are shared with TRBD1. Germline CDR1 and CDR2: ENHRY and SYGVKD. The CDR3 sequence is 11 residues long. Germline trimming cut 10 bases from V and 8 bases from J; bases unmatched to any gene: 4. CDR3 protein: CATQGKEKLFF. CDR3 bases: TGTGCCACACAGGGGAAGGAAAAACTGTTTTTT.

This clone was detected once. The V gene is TRBV7-2, the J gene TRBJ2-5; no firm D call. The germline V and J ends were trimmed by 5 bases and 2 bases, with 9 bases remaining between them. The CDR3 sequence is 13 residues long. The V gene's germline CDR1 is SGHTA and CDR2 FQGNSA. Here the CDR3 reads CASSPQLQETQYF. The CDR3 coding sequence is TGTGCCAGCAGCCCACAGCTTCAAGAGACCCAGTACTTC.

The rearrangement joins TRBV2 to TRBJ1-4; 9 bases are shared with TRBD1. The CDR3 runs 15 residues. V lost 4 bases to trimming and J lost 7 bases; unmatched junction nucleotides: 7. CDR1 is SNHLY and CDR2 is FYNNEI in the germline V gene. CDR3 amino acids: CASSARTGEAEKLFF. The CDR3 bases are TGTGCCAGCAGTGCTAGGACAGGGGAGGCTGAAAAACTGTTTTTT.

The CDR3 reads CASRILAGGAGELFF. CDR3 DNA: TGTGCCAGCAGAATCCTAGCGGGAGGCGCCGGGGAGCTGTTTTTT. This rearrangement joins TRBV6-4 to TRBJ2-2, with 11 bases matching TRBD2. Unmatched junction bases numbered 6, after V lost 6 bases and J lost 6 bases. Germline V gives CDR1 MRHNA, CDR2 SNTAGT. The CDR3 has 15 amino acids.

The CDR3 DNA follows: TGTGCCAGTATGGGGGGGCGGACGTCCTCTGGAAACACCATATATTTT. This codes for CASMGGRTSSGNTIYF. This chain uses TRBV19 with TRBJ1-3; TRBD1 might be the D (6 bases). The V gene lost 7 bases and the J gene lost 0 bases, with 16 bases spanning the gap. Germline loops: CDR1 LNHDA, CDR2 SQIVND (reference sequence). This CDR3 region has 16 residues.

The chain couples TRBV30 to TRBJ1-1, with D possibly TRBD1 on 5 matching bases. The CDR3 runs 15 residues. Per the germline V gene, CDR1 is GTSNPN and CDR2 is SVGIG (reference sequence). V shed 3 bases and J shed 2 bases, with 16 bases lying between them. The CDR3 bases are TGTGCCTGGAGAAGTCAGGCGGGACCTAACACTGAAGCTTTCTTT. Residues: CAWRSQAGPNTEAFF.

The chain recombines TRBV5-1 with TRBJ2-7, with 7 positions matching TRBD1. V lost 4 bases, J lost 3 bases, and 4 bases stayed unmatched. CDR1 and CDR2 from the germline V gene are SGHRS and YFSETQ. The CDR3 is 13 residues long. Here the CDR3 DNA reads TGCGCCAGCAGCACGGGACAGCTCTACGAGCAGTACTTC. This translates into CASSTGQLYEQYF.

The chain uses TRBV7-2 and TRBJ2-7, with 9 bases lining up with TRBD2. Trimming removed 5 bases from V and 1 base from J; junction bases left unmatched: 3. Germline V gives CDR1 SGHTA, CDR2 FQGNSA. The CDR3 is made up of 14 amino acids. CDR3 bases: TGTGCCAGCAGCCCGGGACTAGCATCCTACGAGCAGTACTTC. This codes for CASSPGLASYEQYF.

V and J are TRBV7-3 and TRBJ2-3; TRBD2 aligns across 7 bases. Germline CDR1 and CDR2: SGHTA and FQGTGA. This CDR3 has 15 amino acids. The V segment lost 2 bases and the J segment 5 bases; nucleotides outside the gene matches: 7. This CDR3 is CASSLEAGARDTQYF. CDR3 DNA: TGTGCCAGCAGCTTAGAGGCGGGAGCGAGAGATACGCAGTATTTT. Complete variable domain (other parts from reference TRBV7-3 and TRBJ2-3): GAGVSQTPSNKVTEKGKYVELRCDPISGHTALYWYRQSLGQGPEFLIYFQGTGAADDSGLPNDRFFAVRPEGSVSTLKIQRTERGDSAVYLCASSLEAGARDTQYFGPGTRLTVL.

The CDR3: CASSPPTQPYEQYF. As DNA, the CDR3 is TGTGCCAGCTCACCACCTACACAGCCCTACGAGCAGTACTTC. The J gene is TRBJ2-7, the V gene TRBV18, with unresolved D. CDR3 length equals 14 residues. Trimming took off 0 bases at V and 2 bases at J, with 8 bases between the two ends. CDR1 and CDR2 from the germline V gene are KGHSH and LQKENI.

This chain uses TRBV12-3 or TRBV12-4 with TRBJ2-7, with D uncertain. This CDR3 has 12 amino acids. Trimming removed 3 bases at V and 4 bases at J, with 7 bases between. The CDR3: CASSLLRYEQYF. The CDR3 DNA is TGTGCCAGCAGTTTGTTGCGGTACGAGCAGTACTTC.

This chain links TRBV28 with TRBJ2-1; D remains unclear. V shed 4 bases and J shed 5 bases, with 12 bases lying between them. This CDR3 has 14 amino acids. Germline V CDR1 and CDR2: MDHEN, SYDVKM. CDR3 bases: TGTGCCAGCAGTTCCTTATTGTGGAACAATGAGCAGTTCTTC. Amino acids: CASSSLLWNNEQFF. Together with reference TRBV28 and TRBJ2-1, the CDR3 gives the full variable domain: DVKVTQSSRYLVKRTGEKVFLECVQDMDHENMFWYRQDPGLGLRLIYFSYDVKMKEKGDIPEGYSVSREKKERFSLILESASTNQTSMYLCASSSLLWNNEQFFGPGTRLTVL.

The genes are TRBV7-3 and TRBJ2-3, with D unresolved. The V gene lost 4 bases and the J gene lost 6 bases, with 8 bases spanning the gap. CDR1 SGHTA and CDR2 FQGTGA come from the germline V gene. CDR3 size: 12 residues. The CDR3 DNA reads as TGTGCCAGCAGCTCAGAAGGTGATACGCAGTATTTT. This translates into CASSSEGDTQYF.

A remark on this clone: One end of the junction fails to match germline, which may point to a read error. This chain joins TRBV24-1 and TRBJ2-1; no reliable D call. Germline V gene sequence: CDR1 KGHDR, CDR2 SFDVKD. The CDR3 sequence is 10 residues long. In DNA form, the CDR3 reads TGTGCCACCAGTGATTTGGCACACCTCTTC. Translated: CATSDLAHLF.

This clone was detected only a few times. The chain joins TRBV19 to TRBJ1-2; 8 bases are shared with TRBD1. The CDR3 length is 16 residues. The germline V gene has CDR1 LNHDA and CDR2 SQIVND (reference sequence). The V gene end was trimmed by 6 bases and the J gene end by 8 bases; junction bases not matched to a gene: 17. Written as DNA, the CDR3 is TGTGCCAGTAGGCCCCGGGGGGGGGACAGGCCCCGCGGCTACACCTTC. The encoded protein is CASRPRGGDRPRGYTF.

V gene TRBV11-2 combines with J gene TRBJ2-1; TRBD1 might be the D (5 bases). Germline CDR1 and CDR2: SGHAT and FQNNGV. The CDR3 loop spans 15 amino acids. The V gene lost 0 bases and the J gene lost 0 bases, with 6 bases spanning the gap. Here the CDR3 DNA reads TGTGCCAGCAGCTTAGATCAGGGCTCCTACAATGAGCAGTTCTTC. It specifies CASSLDQGSYNEQFF.

The rearrangement links TRBV7-9 to TRBJ2-7; the match to TRBD1 covers 7 bases. CDR1 SEHNR and CDR2 FQNEAQ come from the germline V gene (reference sequence). This CDR3 comprises 14 residues. V dropped 5 bases and J dropped 7; count of bases not matched to a gene: 11. CDR3 coding DNA: TGTGCCAGCAGCCGGGGTACAGGGGAGAGGGAGCAGTACTTC. This gives the protein CASSRGTGEREQYF.